These T cell receptor beta chains were read from a single sample in a study of T cell responses to AZD1222 COVID-19 vaccine. Here immunoSEQ multiplex PCR was the method, and the copy in TCRdb shows in-frame clones only, minus some. Of about 56,000 clones listed, 80% to 90% are singletons. This specimen was peripheral blood, taken on day 0 of AZD1222 vaccination. All receptors come from an adult in good health. Each CDR3 is given with its conserved first and last residue. Each record gives: V gene, J gene, CDR3 protein.

TRBV15	TRBJ2-1	CATSRELAGLGYNEQFF
TRBV29-1	TRBJ1-2	CSVPNFYYGYTF
TRBV3-1/TRBV3-2	TRBJ1-5	CASSQRGRDQPQHF
TRBV30	TRBJ1-2	CAWNSRGPGANYGYTF
TRBV30	TRBJ1-3	CAWSAGFGNTIYF
TRBV5-1	TRBJ2-5	CASSFQGQETQYF
TRBV4-1	TRBJ2-7	CASSQDLAVREQYF
TRBV5-1	TRBJ2-7	CASSWATGMGYEQYF
TRBV2	TRBJ1-2	CASSVGTEANYGYTF
TRBV19	TRBJ2-3	CASSIEARAVSDTQYF
TRBV6-5	TRBJ2-3	CASKLAGDTDTQYF
TRBV7-8	TRBJ1-2	CASSFDSAYGYTF
TRBV5-6	TRBJ2-2	CASSLDREANTGELFF
TRBV3-1/TRBV3-2	TRBJ1-1	CASSQSARGLSEAFF
TRBV19	TRBJ2-7	CASSIGFVDRVQYEQYF
TRBV4-2	TRBJ2-5	CASSQGSAGGKETQYF
TRBV6-1	TRBJ1-2	CASSEFHGPRYGYTF
TRBV7-9	TRBJ1-2	CASSLVQFYGYTF
TRBV19	TRBJ1-1	CASSIFSSWGQENTEAFF
TRBV27	TRBJ1-5	CASRPGGLWQPQHF
TRBV6-5	TRBJ1-1	CASSGGGIGSEAFF
TRBV3-1/TRBV3-2	TRBJ1-1	CASSQSAGEAFF
TRBV5-4	TRBJ2-5	CASSLAARQETQYF
TRBV29-1	TRBJ1-1	CSVHRVTTEAFF
TRBV11-3	TRBJ2-1	CASSLVGNEQFF
TRBV19	TRBJ2-2	CASSIRRGFGGELFF
TRBV28	TRBJ2-2	CASSLMWRGRTGELFF
TRBV6-4	TRBJ1-5	CASSASGGDQPQHF
TRBV5-6	TRBJ1-6	CASSFGVQDSPLHF
TRBV29-1	TRBJ1-2	CSVDRGPYGYTF
TRBV11-1	TRBJ1-3	CASSFGDRGSGNTIYF
TRBV7-9	TRBJ1-1	CASSLLSRSPTEAFF
TRBV6-1	TRBJ1-5	CASSERQGPQPQHF
TRBV27	TRBJ2-1	CASSYRSGRWNEQFF